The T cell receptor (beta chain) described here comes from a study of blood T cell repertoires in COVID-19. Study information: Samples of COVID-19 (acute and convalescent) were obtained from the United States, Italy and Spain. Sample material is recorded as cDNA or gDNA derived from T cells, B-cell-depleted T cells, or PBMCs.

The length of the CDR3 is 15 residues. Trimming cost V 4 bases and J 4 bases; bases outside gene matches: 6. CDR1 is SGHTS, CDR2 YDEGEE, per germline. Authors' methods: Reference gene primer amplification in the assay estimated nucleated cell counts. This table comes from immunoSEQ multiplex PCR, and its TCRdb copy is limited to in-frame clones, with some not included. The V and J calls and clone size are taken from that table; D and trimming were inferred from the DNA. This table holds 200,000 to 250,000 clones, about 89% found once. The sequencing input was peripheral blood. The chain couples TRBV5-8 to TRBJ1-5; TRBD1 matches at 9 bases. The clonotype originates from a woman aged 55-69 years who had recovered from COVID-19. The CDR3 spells CASSPGTGMNQPQHF. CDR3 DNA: TGTGCCAGCAGCCCGGGGACAGGGATGAATCAGCCCCAGCATTTT.